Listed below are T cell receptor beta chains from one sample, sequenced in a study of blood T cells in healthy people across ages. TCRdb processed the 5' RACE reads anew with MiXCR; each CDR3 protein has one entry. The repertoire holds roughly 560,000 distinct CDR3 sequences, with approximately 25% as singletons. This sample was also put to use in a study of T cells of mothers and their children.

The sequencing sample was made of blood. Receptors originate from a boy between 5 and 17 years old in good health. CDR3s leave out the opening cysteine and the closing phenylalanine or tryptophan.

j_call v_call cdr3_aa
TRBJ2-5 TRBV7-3 ASSLRVSGDGETQY
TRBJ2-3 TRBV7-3 ASSWASGNTDTQY
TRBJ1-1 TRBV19 ASTLKGARAVNTEAF
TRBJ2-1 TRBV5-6 ASSLKGSYNEQF
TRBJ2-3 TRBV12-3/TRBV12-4 ASSNDRAATQY
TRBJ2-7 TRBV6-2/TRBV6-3 ASSYSVYSSYDQY
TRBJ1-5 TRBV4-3 ASSQPKKGINQPQH
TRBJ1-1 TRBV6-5 ASTLNRALGTEAF
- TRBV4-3 ASSHGLGNEQF
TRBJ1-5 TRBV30 AWSHGTASGPQH
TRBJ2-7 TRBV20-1 SARAPKGGDEQY
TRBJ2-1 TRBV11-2 ARICTGGDNEQF
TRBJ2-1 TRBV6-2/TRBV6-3 ASSRGLSSSYNEQF
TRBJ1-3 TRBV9 ASSPHQAPSGNTIY
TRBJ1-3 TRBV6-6 ASRQLTGSGNTIY
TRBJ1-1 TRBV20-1 SAISMLQGTEAF
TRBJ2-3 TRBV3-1 ASSQVGERGEADTQY
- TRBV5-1 ASTFIRDGSYEQY
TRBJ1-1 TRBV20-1 SARRENTEAF
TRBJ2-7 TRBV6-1 ASSEGGRGRGIYEQY
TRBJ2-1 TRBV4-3 ASSQDIGRYNEQF
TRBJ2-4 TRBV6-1 ASSEATSGVAKNIQY
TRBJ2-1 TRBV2 ASAGGGSGYNEQF
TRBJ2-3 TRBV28 ASSFFSDTDTQY
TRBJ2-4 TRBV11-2 ASSLDLRALAKNIQY
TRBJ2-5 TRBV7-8 ASSLNVLQETQY
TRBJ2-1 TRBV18 ASSPRGATYNEQF
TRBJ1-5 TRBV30 AWSVRDDQPQH
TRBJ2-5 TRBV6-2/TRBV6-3 ASTYRGELRGETQY
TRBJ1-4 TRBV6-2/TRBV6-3 ASSYRPGGLNEKLF
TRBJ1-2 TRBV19 ASSRDGAIYGYT
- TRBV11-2 ASSFRGRGRSDGSYNEQF
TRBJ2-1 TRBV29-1 SVEERDRGVAGEQF
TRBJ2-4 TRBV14 ASSQGGQNIQY
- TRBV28 ASSFLTGPYEQY
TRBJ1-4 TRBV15 ATSRRAWDRTGGKLF
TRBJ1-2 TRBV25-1 ASSTGTSYGYT
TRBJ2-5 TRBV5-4 ASSLVGGGETQY
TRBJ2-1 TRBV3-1 ASSQEPAGAKSYNEQF
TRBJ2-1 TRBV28 ASRKGPPGDEQF
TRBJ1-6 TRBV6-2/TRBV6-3 ASSYGVGNSPLH
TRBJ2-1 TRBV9 ASSPFPAGNTNEQF